This TCR beta chain is from a study of T cells after yellow fever vaccination. Generation of TCR cDNA used 5'RACE template switching (which added a universal primer site and UMIs). One entry per CDR3 protein, called by TCRdb with MiXCR from the 5' RACE reads. The sample records roughly 79,000 distinct CDR3 sequences, about 7.2% being singletons. Germline V gene sequence: CDR1 SQVTM, CDR2 ANQGSEA. This CDR3 is 13 amino acids long. The germline V and J ends were trimmed by 2 bases and 2 bases, with 9 bases remaining between them. This clonotype came up many times. This TCR was recovered from a man younger than 35 who received the YFV17D yellow fever vaccine. Sequences were derived from CD8+ T cells sorted from PBMCs, sampled 9 to 10 days after the first yellow fever vaccination. V gene TRBV29-1 combines with J gene TRBJ1-1; D unclear. The CDR3 sequence is CSVETQLNTEAFF. The CDR3 nucleotides are TGCAGCGTTGAAACACAGCTAAACACTGAAGCTTTCTTT.